The 2 T cell receptor beta chains presented below share a single source sample, sequenced in a study of T cell clonality in common variable immunodeficiency. The data were produced by immunoSEQ multiplex PCR, yet TCRdb's version contains in-frame clones alone and is incomplete. This sample comprises approximately 52,000 clones, none seen once only. The sequencing sample was made of peripheral blood mononuclear cells. The origin of the receptors is a person between 18 and 75 years old in good health.

This clone has at least ten counts. The read gets to within 3 residues of the CDR3 end, and the germline J gene fills in the rest. This chain connects TRBV7-6 to TRBJ2-1, with 8 bases fitting TRBD2. The germline V gene has CDR1 SGHVS and CDR2 FNYEAQ. The CDR3 is 16 amino acids. Unmatched junction bases numbered 9, after V lost 5 bases and J lost 3 bases. The CDR3 sequence is CASSGSAGVFYNEQFF. The part of the CDR3 DNA that was read is TGTGCCAGCAGCGGATCAGCGGGAGTCTTCTACAATGAG. Using reference TRBV7-6 and TRBJ2-1 for the parts outside the CDR3, the full variable domain is GAGVSQSPRYKVTKRGQDVALRCDPISGHVSLYWYRQALGQGPEFLTYFNYEAQQDKSGLPNDRFSAERPEGSISTLTIQRTEQRDSAMYRCASSGSAGVFYNEQFFGPGTRLTVL.

This clone has a handful of counts. Sequencing ends 3 residues short of the CDR3 end; the germline J gene provides the rest. The same CDR3 also results from other DNA sequences found in this sample. The rearrangement links TRBV7-9 to TRBJ1-5, with D hard to call. The V gene lost 6 bases and the J gene lost 3 bases, with 9 bases spanning the gap. CDR3 size: 13 residues. Germline lookup yields CDR1 SEHNR and CDR2 FQNEAQ (reference sequence). The CDR3 loop reads CASSSGANQPQHF. Incomplete CDR3 DNA: TGTGCCAGCAGTTCCGGTGCCAATCAGCCC.